The following is a T cell receptor beta chain sequence with its context. These data are taken from a study of T cells in narcolepsy. The CDR3 totals 14 residues. Trimming took 7 bases from V and 4 from J, leaving 15 bases between them. Germline CDR1 is SNHLY and CDR2 is FYNNEI. TCRdb's copy holds only in-frame clones and misses some; the assay was immunoSEQ multiplex PCR. Among over 25,000 clones, 75% to 80% were seen once, and the ten largest hold around 3.3%. V is TRBV2 and J is TRBJ2-3; a possible D gene is TRBD1 (6 bases). The specimen was CD45RA- memory CD4+ T cells from PBMCs. This sequence was found in a human donor with narcolepsy. This CDR3 is CASMTDSGPDTQYF. CDR3 DNA: TGTGCCAGCATGACGGACAGTGGGCCAGATACGCAGTATTTT.